The 5 T cell receptor beta chains below were found in one sample sequenced in a study of CD8 T cells in Susac syndrome. After extraction with the RNeasy kit, roughly 0.5 to 1 ug of the RNA was reverse transcribed using random hexamers. Using its own MiXCR run on the immunoSEQ multiplex PCR reads, TCRdb lists one record per CDR3 protein. This sample has approximately 230,000 distinct CDR3 sequences, with around 95% found just once. The source material was CD4+ T cells from PBMCs. Receptor source: a human donor with multiple sclerosis.

The chain combines TRBV18 with TRBJ2-1; no definite D call. Germline assignment: CDR1 KGHSH and CDR2 LQKENI. The CDR3 runs 16 residues. The germline V and J ends were trimmed by 6 bases and 6 bases, with 21 bases remaining between them. CDR3 coding DNA: TGTGCCAGCTCTCCCTTTCCGACGCAGGTTGGCAATGAGCAGTTCTTC. Its protein is CASSPFPTQVGNEQFF.

CDR3 bases: TGTGCCAGCACCGAGCGGACTTACCAAGAGACCCAGTACTTC. Its protein is CASTERTYQETQYF. The chain recombines TRBV2 with TRBJ2-5; a possible D gene is TRBD2 (5 bases). V dropped 7 bases and J dropped 0 bases, with 12 bases sitting between them. CDR3 size: 14 residues. The germline gives CDR1 SNHLY, CDR2 FYNNEI.

V gene TRBV6-2 or TRBV6-3 combines with J gene TRBJ1-4; 8 bases map to TRBD1. Germline trimming cut 6 bases from V and 10 bases from J; bases unmatched to any gene: 10. The length of the CDR3 is 14 residues. CDR1 and CDR2 from the germline V gene are MNHEY and SVGEGT. DNA for the CDR3: TGTGCCAGCAGACCGACAGGGGATGGAGGAAAACTGTTTTTT. Encoded protein: CASRPTGDGGKLFF.

The chain joins TRBV3-1 to TRBJ2-4, with D maybe TRBD2 (6 bases). V was pared by 3 bases and J by 6 bases, with 15 bases between. The germline gives CDR1 LGHDT, CDR2 YNNKEL (reference sequence). CDR3 length: 15 amino acids. CDR3 DNA sequence: TGTGCCAGCAGCCACCTCGGAGGGTCTTCAAACATTCAGTACTTC. It codes for CASSHLGGSSNIQYF.

The chain couples TRBV3-1 to TRBJ1-2, with 8 bases fitting TRBD1. V shed 3 bases, J shed 8 bases, and the junction held 5 bases outside the gene matches. The germline V gene encodes CDR1 LGHDT and CDR2 YNNKEL (reference sequence). There are 13 residues in the CDR3. The CDR3, as DNA: TGTGCCAGCAGCCACGAAAGACAGGGGGGCTACACCTTC. This translates into CASSHERQGGYTF.